The 16 T cell receptor beta chains below come from one sample, sequenced in a study of blood T cells in healthy people across ages. PCR was performed a second time for roughly 6 to 12 cycles using a sample-barcoded 5' primer and a J-beta primer mix. Each CDR3 protein is one row after TCRdb ran MiXCR on the 5' RACE reads. The repertoire includes about 840,000 distinct CDR3 sequences, almost 30% of them detected once, and roughly a tenth sits in the top ten. The sample also formed part of further work on T cells of mothers and their children.

The sequencing input was blood. The receptor set was obtained from a woman in her thirties or forties in good health.

With respect to this clonotype: A much larger clone lies a single base off, so this may be a read error. This chain connects TRBV24-1 to TRBJ2-3; D not resolved. This CDR3 is built from 13 residues. Germline V gives CDR1 KGHDR, CDR2 SFDVKD. The CDR3: CATGDYSPDTQYF. In DNA form, the CDR3 reads TGTGCCACCGGTGATTATTCCCCAGATACGCAGTATTTT.

This clonotype was seen ten or more times. The chain has TRBV12-3 or TRBV12-4 and TRBJ1-2, with D possibly being TRBD1 (6 bases). The CDR3 totals 15 residues. V dropped 4 bases and J dropped 8 bases, with 20 bases sitting between them. The CDR3 sequence is CASSSWTDSFGGYTF. In DNA, the CDR3 is TGTGCCAGCAGTTCGTGGACAGACAGCTTCGGCGGCTACACCTTC.

This chain links TRBV12-3 or TRBV12-4 with TRBJ1-6; maybe TRBD1 (6 bases). There are 14 residues in the CDR3. The V end was cut by 1 base, the J end by 10 bases, with 11 bases between. The CDR3 spells CASSLGGRESPLHF. CDR3 nucleotide sequence: TGTGCCAGCAGTTTAGGGGGGCGGGAATCACCCCTCCACTTT.

This clonotype was found a few times. The chain has TRBV12-3 or TRBV12-4 and TRBJ1-5; D gene ambiguous. V shed 6 bases and J shed 3 bases, with 9 bases lying between them. This CDR3 is built from 13 residues. The CDR3, as DNA: TGTGCCAGCAGGGGCAGCCTCAATCAGCCCCAGCATTTT. This gives the protein CASRGSLNQPQHF.

The chain combines TRBV27 with TRBJ2-3, with TRBD2 identical over 9 bases. Germline trimming cut 3 bases from V and 2 bases from J; bases unmatched to any gene: 6. Germline values: CDR1 MNHEY, CDR2 SMNVEV (reference sequence). The length of the CDR3 is 16 residues. The CDR3 here is CASSLAGTSNTDTQYF. The DNA of the CDR3 is TGTGCCAGCAGTTTGGCCGGGACTAGCAACACAGATACGCAGTATTTT.

The chain employs TRBV20-1 and TRBJ2-1; the D gene is possibly TRBD1 (6 bases). Germline V gene lookup returns CDR1 DFQATT and CDR2 SNEGSKA (reference sequence). The CDR3 totals 14 residues. V lost 1 base, J lost 4 bases, and 11 bases lay in between. The CDR3 DNA sequence: TGCAGTGCTAGAGGGGACATCTCTTACAATGAGCAGTTCTTC. Translating it yields CSARGDISYNEQFF.

This clonotype was seen many times. This sequence joins TRBV5-5 and TRBJ2-7, with TRBD1 as a possible D gene (5 bases). This CDR3 region has 16 residues. The V gene lost 3 bases and the J gene lost 3 bases, with 19 bases spanning the gap. Germline V lookup: CDR1 SGHKS, CDR2 YYEKEE (reference sequence). CDR3: CASSWGSFPGNYEQYF. The CDR3 nucleotides are TGTGCCAGCAGCTGGGGCTCGTTCCCCGGCAACTACGAGCAGTACTTC.

This clonotype was recorded a few times. The rearrangement uses TRBV24-1 and TRBJ2-1; TRBD2 matches at 10 bases. J was trimmed by 5 bases and V by 1 base; bases with no gene match: 4. Looked up from germline, CDR1 is KGHDR and CDR2 is SFDVKD. This CDR3 has 16 residues. The CDR3 DNA reads as TGTGCCACCAGTGATTTCACCCTAGCGGGGGACAATGAGCAGTTCTTC. Protein product: CATSDFTLAGDNEQFF.

As for this clonotype: One end of the junction varies from germline; a read error may be responsible. The chain has TRBV28 and TRBJ2-7; perhaps TRBD2 as D (6 bases). This CDR3 region has 14 residues. Germline CDR1 and CDR2: MDHEN and SYDVKM. The CDR3 DNA is TGTGCCAGCACCTCTGGGGGGTCCTCCTGCGAGCAGTACTTC. Translated, it gives CASTSGGSSCEQYF.

This clonotype was seen many times. The chain carries TRBV29-1 and TRBJ2-7, with 7 bases lining up with TRBD1. Looked up from germline, CDR1 is SQVTM and CDR2 is ANQGSEA. The CDR3 contains 14 residues. With V trimmed by 1 base and J by 0 bases, 3 bases remained unmatched. CDR3 sequence: CSVEGDSSSYEQYF. The CDR3 nucleotides are TGCAGCGTTGAAGGGGACAGTAGCTCCTACGAGCAGTACTTC.

This clonotype has at least ten counts. J is TRBJ2-7 and V is TRBV7-9; D ambiguous. V was pared by 5 bases and J by 0 bases, with 8 bases between. This CDR3 spans 13 amino acids. Germline values: CDR1 SEHNR, CDR2 FQNEAQ (reference sequence). The CDR3 DNA is TGTGCCAGCAGCCGCGATGCCTCCTACGAGCAGTACTTC. It is translated as CASSRDASYEQYF. The full variable domain, completed using reference TRBV7-9 and TRBJ2-7, is DTGVSQNPRHKITKRGQNVTFRCDPISEHNRLYWYRQTLGQGPEFLTYFQNEAQLEKSRLLSDRFSAERPKGSFSTLEIQRTEQGDSAMYLCASSRDASYEQYFGPGTRLTVT.

This CDR3 reads CSVNRWEGNEQFF. CDR3 nucleotides: TGCAGCGTTAATAGGTGGGAGGGCAATGAGCAGTTCTTC. The V call is TRBV29-1, the J call TRBJ2-1; TRBD2 aligns across 7 bases. The V gene end was trimmed by 5 bases and the J gene end by 6 bases; junction bases not matched to a gene: 7. The CDR3 contains 13 residues. Germline lookup yields CDR1 SQVTM and CDR2 ANQGSEA.

The chain couples TRBV18 to TRBJ1-1; possibly TRBD1 for D (5 bases). Trimming removed 3 bases at V and 3 bases at J, with 11 bases between. Germline CDR1 reads KGHSH; CDR2 reads LQKENI. The CDR3 covers 14 residues. For the CDR3, the DNA is TGTGCCAGCTCACCGGGGGAGTTTTACACTGAAGCTTTCTTT. As protein: CASSPGEFYTEAFF.

This clonotype was seen only a few times. The chain recombines TRBV7-2 with TRBJ1-1; TRBD1 matches at 8 bases. Looked up from germline, CDR1 is SGHTA and CDR2 is FQGNSA. V shed 1 base and J 0 bases; nucleotides not matched to a gene: 4. The CDR3 has 16 residues. Written as DNA, the CDR3 is TGTGCCAGCAGCTTAGTCCGACAGGGGATGAACACTGAAGCTTTCTTT. Protein product: CASSLVRQGMNTEAFF.

This clonotype turned up a few times. This sequence joins TRBV3-1 and TRBJ2-3, with 12 bases lining up with TRBD2. The CDR3 length is 17 residues. V was pared by 8 bases and J by 4 bases, with 13 bases of the junction left unmatched. Germline assignment: CDR1 LGHDT and CDR2 YNNKEL (reference sequence). CDR3: CASCYSMASGGADTQYF. The CDR3 nucleotides are TGTGCCAGCTGCTATTCGATGGCTAGCGGGGGGGCAGATACGCAGTATTTT.

This clonotype showed up just a few times. CDR3 in amino acids: CASSLMGGWGYTF. For the CDR3, the DNA is TGTGCCAGCAGTTTAATGGGGGGTTGGGGCTACACCTTC. The genes are TRBV28 and TRBJ1-2; D is possibly TRBD1 (5 bases). Germline V gives CDR1 MDHEN, CDR2 SYDVKM. The CDR3 has 13 residues. Trimming pared 2 bases from V and 8 bases from J, leaving 12 bases between.